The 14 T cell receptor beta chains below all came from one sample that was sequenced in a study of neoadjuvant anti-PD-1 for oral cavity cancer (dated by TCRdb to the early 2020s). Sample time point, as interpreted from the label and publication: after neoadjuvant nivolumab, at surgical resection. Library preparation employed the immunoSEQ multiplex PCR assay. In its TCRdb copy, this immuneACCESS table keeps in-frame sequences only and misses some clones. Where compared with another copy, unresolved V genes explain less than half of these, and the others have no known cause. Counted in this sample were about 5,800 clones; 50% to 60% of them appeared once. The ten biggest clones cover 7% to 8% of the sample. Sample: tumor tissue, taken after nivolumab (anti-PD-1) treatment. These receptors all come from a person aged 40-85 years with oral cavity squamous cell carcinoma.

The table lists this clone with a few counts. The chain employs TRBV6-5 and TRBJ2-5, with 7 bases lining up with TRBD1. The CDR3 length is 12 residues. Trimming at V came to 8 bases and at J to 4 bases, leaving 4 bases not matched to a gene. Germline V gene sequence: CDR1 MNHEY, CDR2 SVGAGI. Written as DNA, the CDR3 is TGTGCCAGCGCCGACAGGGTAGAGACCCAGTACTTC. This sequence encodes CASADRVETQYF.

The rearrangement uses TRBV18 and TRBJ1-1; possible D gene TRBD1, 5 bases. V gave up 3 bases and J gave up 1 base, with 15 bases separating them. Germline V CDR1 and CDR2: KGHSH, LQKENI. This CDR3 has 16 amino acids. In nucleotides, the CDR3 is TGTGCCAGCTCACCCCTGGGTCAGGGTGGGAACACTGAAGCTTTCTTT. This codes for CASSPLGQGGNTEAFF.

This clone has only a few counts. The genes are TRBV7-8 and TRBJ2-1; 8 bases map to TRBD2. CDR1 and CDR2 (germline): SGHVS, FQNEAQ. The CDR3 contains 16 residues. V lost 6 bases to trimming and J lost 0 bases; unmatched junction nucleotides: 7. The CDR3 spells CASSTISGVSYNEQFF. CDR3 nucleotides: TGTGCCAGCAGTACTATTAGCGGGGTCTCCTACAATGAGCAGTTCTTC.

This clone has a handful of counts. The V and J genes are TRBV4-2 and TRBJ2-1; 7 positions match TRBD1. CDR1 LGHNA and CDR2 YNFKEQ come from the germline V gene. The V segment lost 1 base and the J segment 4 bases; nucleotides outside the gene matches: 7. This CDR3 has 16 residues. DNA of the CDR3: TGTGCCAGCAGCCAAGGTCAGGGACAGAATTACAATGAGCAGTTCTTC. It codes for CASSQGQGQNYNEQFF.

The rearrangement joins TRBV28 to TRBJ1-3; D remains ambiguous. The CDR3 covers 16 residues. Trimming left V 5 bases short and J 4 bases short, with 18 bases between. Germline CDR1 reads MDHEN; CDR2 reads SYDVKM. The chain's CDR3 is CASSAPGSAWGNTIYF. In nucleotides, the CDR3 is TGTGCCAGCAGTGCACCGGGCTCCGCGTGGGGAAACACCATATATTTT.

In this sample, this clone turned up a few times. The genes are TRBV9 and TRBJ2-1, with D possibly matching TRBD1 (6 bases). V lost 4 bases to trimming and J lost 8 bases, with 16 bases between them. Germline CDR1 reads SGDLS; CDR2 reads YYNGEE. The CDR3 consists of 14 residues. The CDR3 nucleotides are TGTGCCAGCAGCCTCGGACCCAGGGGTGATGAGCAGTTCTTC. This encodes CASSLGPRGDEQFF.

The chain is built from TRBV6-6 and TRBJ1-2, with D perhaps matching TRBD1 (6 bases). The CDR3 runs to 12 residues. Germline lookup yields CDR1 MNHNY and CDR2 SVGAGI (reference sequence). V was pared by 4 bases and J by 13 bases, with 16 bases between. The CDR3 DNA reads TGTGCCAGCAGTTCGGGGCAGGGGCTCCTCACCTTC. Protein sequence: CASSSGQGLLTF.

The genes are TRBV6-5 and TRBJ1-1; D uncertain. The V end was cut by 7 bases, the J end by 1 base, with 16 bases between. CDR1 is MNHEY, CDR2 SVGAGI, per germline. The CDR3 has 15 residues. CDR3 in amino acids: CASILGPEANTEAFF. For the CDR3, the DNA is TGTGCCAGCATTCTCGGGCCAGAAGCGAACACTGAAGCTTTCTTT.

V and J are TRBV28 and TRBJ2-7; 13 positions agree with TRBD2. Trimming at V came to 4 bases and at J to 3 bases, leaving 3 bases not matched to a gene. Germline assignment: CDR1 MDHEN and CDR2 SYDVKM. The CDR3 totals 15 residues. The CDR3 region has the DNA TGTGCCAGCAGTTATGGGACTAGCGGGAACTACGAGCAGTACTTC. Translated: CASSYGTSGNYEQYF. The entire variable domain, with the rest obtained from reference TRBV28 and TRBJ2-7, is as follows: DVKVTQSSRYLVKRTGEKVFLECVQDMDHENMFWYRQDPGLGLRLIYFSYDVKMKEKGDIPEGYSVSREKKERFSLILESASTNQTSMYLCASSYGTSGNYEQYFGPGTRLTVT.

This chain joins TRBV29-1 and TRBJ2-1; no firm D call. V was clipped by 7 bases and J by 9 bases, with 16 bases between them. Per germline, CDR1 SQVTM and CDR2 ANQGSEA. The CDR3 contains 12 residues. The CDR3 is CSANFRAAEQFF. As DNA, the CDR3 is TGCAGCGCCAATTTTAGGGCCGCTGAGCAGTTCTTC.

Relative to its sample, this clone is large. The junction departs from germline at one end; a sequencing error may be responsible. This CDR3 reads CASGERVLNF. In DNA form, the CDR3 reads TGTGCCAGCGGGGAAAGGGTCCTCAATTTT. The rearrangement joins TRBV13 to TRBJ1-5; no definite D call. This CDR3 comprises 10 residues. CDR1 and CDR2 (germline): PRHDT, FYEKMQ (reference sequence).

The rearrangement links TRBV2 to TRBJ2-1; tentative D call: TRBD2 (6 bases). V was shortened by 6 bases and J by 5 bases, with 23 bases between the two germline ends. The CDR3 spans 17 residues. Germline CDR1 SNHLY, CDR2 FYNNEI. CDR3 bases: TGTGCCAGCAGGGACCTAGCTGGAGGGCCTTGGAACAATGAGCAGTTCTTC. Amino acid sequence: CASRDLAGGPWNNEQFF.

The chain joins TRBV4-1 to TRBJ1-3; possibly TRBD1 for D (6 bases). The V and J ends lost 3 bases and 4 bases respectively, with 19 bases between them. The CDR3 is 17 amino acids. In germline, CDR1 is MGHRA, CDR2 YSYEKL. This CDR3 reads CASSQRPTGADGNTIYF. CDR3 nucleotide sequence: TGCGCCAGCAGCCAGCGGCCCACGGGGGCTGACGGAAACACCATATATTTT.

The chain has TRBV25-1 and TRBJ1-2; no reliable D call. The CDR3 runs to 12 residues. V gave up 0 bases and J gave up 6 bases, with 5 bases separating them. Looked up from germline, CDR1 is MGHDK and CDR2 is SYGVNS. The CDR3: CASSEYGNGYTF. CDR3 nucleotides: TGTGCCAGCAGTGAATATGGGAATGGCTACACCTTC.